The 29 T cell receptor beta chains below were found in one sample sequenced in a study of CD8 T cells in Susac syndrome. After extraction with the RNeasy kit, roughly 0.45 to 1 ug of the RNA was reverse transcribed using random hexamers. TCRdb ran MiXCR on the immunoSEQ multiplex PCR reads and lists one entry per CDR3 protein. The top ten hold around 0.14% of the sample, which has 150,000 to 200,000 distinct CDR3 sequences, around 94% seen once. The sequenced sample was CD4+ T cells from PBMCs. Receptors were obtained from a human donor in good health.

The chain recombines TRBV12-3 or TRBV12-4 with TRBJ2-7; D ambiguous. The CDR3 runs to 12 residues. V dropped 6 bases and J dropped 6 bases, with 12 bases sitting between them. The CDR3 region has the DNA TGTGCCAGCAGCCCCTCCCTGGCCGAGCAGTACTTC. Its protein is CASSPSLAEQYF.

A few counts support this clonotype. The rearrangement links TRBV29-1 to TRBJ1-1; the match to TRBD1 covers 9 bases. Per the germline V gene, CDR1 is SQVTM and CDR2 is ANQGSEA. The CDR3 is 12 residues long. V was clipped by 4 bases and J by 4 bases; unmatched bases: 1. The chain's CDR3 is CSVAGQGTEAFF. The CDR3 bases are TGCAGCGTTGCGGGACAGGGCACTGAAGCTTTCTTT.

The V call is TRBV5-1, the J call TRBJ1-1; TRBD1 matches at 7 bases. The CDR3 spans 14 residues. The germline CDR1 and CDR2 sequences are SGHRS and YFSETQ. Trimming took 4 bases from V and 1 from J; bases not matched to a gene: 4. This chain's CDR3 is CASSRDSGNTEAFF. CDR3 DNA: TGCGCCAGCAGCCGGGACAGTGGGAACACTGAAGCTTTCTTT.

The chain uses TRBV3-1 and TRBJ1-1; D unresolved. Germline values: CDR1 LGHDT, CDR2 YNNKEL (reference sequence). The CDR3 is 14 amino acids. With 1 base removed from V and 0 bases from J, the gap between germline ends came to 6 bases. DNA for the CDR3: TGTGCCAGCAGCCAAGCCGGGGTGAACACTGAAGCTTTCTTT. Translating it yields CASSQAGVNTEAFF.

This chain uses TRBV2 with TRBJ2-5; D not resolved. V gave up 3 bases and J gave up 7 bases, with 12 bases separating them. The CDR3 runs 13 residues. Germline CDR1 and CDR2: SNHLY and FYNNEI. This CDR3 reads CASSEGGVGTQYF. DNA of the CDR3: TGTGCCAGCAGTGAGGGCGGCGTCGGGACCCAGTACTTC.

The chain combines TRBV25-1 with TRBJ2-3; 7 bases fit TRBD2. The germline CDR1 and CDR2 sequences are MGHDK and SYGVNS. The CDR3 has 16 amino acids. V lost 0 bases, J lost 5 bases, and 8 bases stayed unmatched. In DNA form, the CDR3 reads TGTGCCAGCAGTGAATATCAGACTAGCAGCGAAGATACGCAGTATTTT. Translated, it gives CASSEYQTSSEDTQYF.

The chain recombines TRBV6-5 with TRBJ2-5; 8 bases line up with TRBD2. The V gene end was trimmed by 2 bases and the J gene end by 5 bases; junction bases not matched to a gene: 4. This CDR3 spans 14 amino acids. Germline V gene lookup returns CDR1 MNHEY and CDR2 SVGAGI. The CDR3 coding sequence is TGTGCCAGCAGTTACCGGGGGGGCCATGAGACCCAGTACTTC. It encodes CASSYRGGHETQYF.

V and J are TRBV7-2 and TRBJ1-1, with D perhaps TRBD1 (6 bases). Trimming stripped 4 bases from V and 8 bases from J, with 14 bases between. Germline CDR1 and CDR2: SGHTA and FQGNSA. This CDR3 region has 13 residues. CDR3 amino acids: CASSSQTGWEAFF. The CDR3 region has the DNA TGTGCCAGCAGCTCCCAGACAGGCTGGGAAGCTTTCTTT.

This chain connects TRBV10-3 to TRBJ1-1, with D perhaps TRBD1 (6 bases). Germline CDR1 reads ENHRY; CDR2 reads SYGVKD. V was shortened by 4 bases and J by 8 bases, with 11 bases between the two germline ends. CDR3 size: 12 residues. The CDR3 protein is CAISADDREAFF. DNA of the CDR3: TGTGCCATCAGTGCGGATGACAGGGAAGCTTTCTTT.

This clonotype was observed a single time. The rearrangement links TRBV20-1 to TRBJ2-7, with 14 bases fitting TRBD2. V lost 3 bases, J lost 4 bases, and 8 bases stayed unmatched. Germline lookup yields CDR1 DFQATT and CDR2 SNEGSKA (reference sequence). The CDR3 is 16 residues long. In DNA, the CDR3 is TGCAGTGCTAGCCGGACTAGCGGGGGGAACCGATACGAGCAGTACTTC. It encodes CSASRTSGGNRYEQYF.

This clonotype occurred a few times. The chain uses TRBV28 and TRBJ2-5; D is perhaps TRBD1 (5 bases). Trimming shortened V by 4 bases and J by 5 bases, and 11 bases separated the two germline ends. CDR3 length equals 13 residues. Germline V CDR1 and CDR2: MDHEN, SYDVKM. This CDR3 reads CASSSQGGETQYF. For the CDR3, the DNA is TGTGCCAGCAGTTCGCAGGGTGGCGAGACCCAGTACTTC.

A single count supports this clonotype. This rearrangement joins TRBV4-2 to TRBJ2-7, with 10 nucleotides matching TRBD1. Germline CDR1 is LGHNA and CDR2 is YNFKEQ. With V trimmed by 3 bases and J by 4 bases, 6 bases remained unmatched. The CDR3 has 15 amino acids. The CDR3 DNA reads TGTGCCAGCAGCCAGATGGGACAGGGGCAGTACGAGCAGTACTTC. This sequence encodes CASSQMGQGQYEQYF.

The chain has TRBV20-1 and TRBJ2-5, with TRBD2 matching 9 bases. The CDR3 consists of 13 residues. CDR1 and CDR2 from the germline V gene are DFQATT and SNEGSKA (reference sequence). CDR3 region: CSTRRGGGETQYF. The CDR3 coding sequence is TGCAGCACCCGGCGGGGGGGCGGGGAGACCCAGTACTTC.

The V call is TRBV20-1, the J call TRBJ2-7; weak D call: TRBD1 (8 bases). Per the germline V gene, CDR1 is DFQATT and CDR2 is SNEGSKA (reference sequence). The length of the CDR3 is 13 residues. The CDR3 DNA follows: TGCAGCATTACAGGGGGGGGCAACTACGAGCAGTACTTC. Translating gives CSITGGGNYEQYF.

This clonotype was detected a few times. The rearrangement uses TRBV3-1 and TRBJ2-7; TRBD1 might be the D (6 bases). This CDR3 is 14 amino acids long. The V end lost 3 bases, the J end lost 4 bases, and 13 bases lay between the germline ends. CDR1 is LGHDT, CDR2 YNNKEL, per germline (reference sequence). DNA of the CDR3: TGTGCCAGCAGCCAGGCTACAGGGCCGTACGAGCAGTACTTC. The encoded protein is CASSQATGPYEQYF.

V gene TRBV12-5 combines with J gene TRBJ1-5, with D unresolved. The germline V gene encodes CDR1 LGHNT and CDR2 FRNRAP. The CDR3 length is 14 residues. The V and J ends lost 4 bases and 4 bases respectively, with 11 bases between them. Written as DNA, the CDR3 is TGTGCTAGTGGTTCAGCCAATATGAATCAGCCCCAGCATTTT. It is translated as CASGSANMNQPQHF.

The chain joins TRBV27 to TRBJ1-2, with 9 nucleotides matching TRBD1. This CDR3 contains 14 residues. In germline, CDR1 is MNHEY, CDR2 SMNVEV (reference sequence). The V gene end was trimmed by 6 bases and the J gene end by 2 bases; junction bases not matched to a gene: 4. As DNA, the CDR3 is TGTGCCAGCAGCTACAGGGGGCGCAACTATGGCTACACCTTC. This gives the protein CASSYRGRNYGYTF.

V is TRBV5-1 and J is TRBJ1-4, with TRBD1 matching 8 bases. The junction had 6 bases not matched to a gene; V was cut back by 3 bases and J by 8 bases. Germline V gene lookup returns CDR1 SGHRS and CDR2 YFSETQ. The CDR3 is made up of 14 amino acids. The CDR3 sequence is CASSSGQGSEKLFF. The CDR3 region has the DNA TGCGCCAGCAGCTCAGGACAGGGTTCGGAAAAACTGTTTTTT.

This chain joins TRBV7-2 and TRBJ2-6, with TRBD1 matching over 7 bases. Germline-derived CDR1 and CDR2 are SGHTA and FQGNSA. J gave up 0 bases and V 2 bases, and 4 bases lay outside the gene matches. The CDR3 has 17 residues. CDR3 bases: TGTGCCAGCAGCTTACAGGGGGTCGCCTCTGGGGCCAACGTCCTGACTTTC. Translating it yields CASSLQGVASGANVLTF.

The sample holds one count of this clonotype. The rearrangement uses TRBV5-4 and TRBJ1-2, with D tentatively TRBD1 (5 bases). The CDR3 sequence is 15 residues long. Germline V gene data show CDR1 as SGHNT and CDR2 as YYREEE (reference sequence). Deletions cut 0 bases from V and 4 bases from J, with 13 bases between. The chain's CDR3 is CASSLGSGEIYGYTF. CDR3 coding DNA: TGTGCCAGCAGCTTGGGGTCGGGGGAGATCTATGGCTACACCTTC.

The gene calls are TRBV20-1 and TRBJ2-5, with TRBD2 identical over 7 bases. Germline V gene data show CDR1 as DFQATT and CDR2 as SNEGSKA (reference sequence). V gave up 1 base and J gave up 5 bases; unmatched junction bases: 7. The CDR3 runs 14 residues. The CDR3, as DNA: TGCAGTGCTAGAGTTCCGGGAGGCGGGGAGACCCAGTACTTC. It translates to CSARVPGGGETQYF.

The V gene is TRBV18, the J gene TRBJ2-7; unclear D gene. This CDR3 has 17 residues. Trimming cost V 1 base and J 0 bases, with 16 bases left between them. CDR1 is KGHSH and CDR2 is LQKENI in the germline V gene. The DNA of the CDR3 is TGTGCCAGCTCACCACTCGGAAGGACGGAGAGCTCCTACGAGCAGTACTTC. Protein: CASSPLGRTESSYEQYF.

This chain joins TRBV12-3 or TRBV12-4 and TRBJ1-2; TRBD1 matches at 7 bases. The CDR3 has 15 amino acids. Trimming at V came to 4 bases and at J to 3 bases, leaving 8 bases not matched to a gene. CDR3 DNA sequence: TGTGCCAGCAGTTCCCCGACAGGGAACCACTATGGCTACACCTTC. Amino acids: CASSSPTGNHYGYTF.

In this sample, this clonotype turned up a few times. The chain uses TRBV7-2 and TRBJ2-3; D ambiguous. Germline V gene lookup returns CDR1 SGHTA and CDR2 FQGNSA. The CDR3 sequence is 13 residues long. V shed 1 base and J shed 4 bases, with 6 bases lying between them. The CDR3 here is CASSLGGSDTQYF. The CDR3 DNA sequence: TGTGCCAGCAGCTTAGGCGGCTCAGATACGCAGTATTTT.

This clonotype was seen just once. The V gene is TRBV29-1, the J gene TRBJ1-1; 7 nucleotides line up with TRBD1. This CDR3 spans 14 amino acids. Looked up from germline, CDR1 is SQVTM and CDR2 is ANQGSEA. Trimming cost V 6 bases and J 11 bases; bases outside gene matches: 18. The CDR3 sequence: CSVRDSKRGAGAFF. The CDR3 nucleotides read TGCAGCGTCCGGGACAGCAAAAGGGGGGCCGGGGCTTTCTTT.

V usage is TRBV29-1 and J usage is TRBJ2-7; 9 bases are shared with TRBD1. J was trimmed by 3 bases and V by 6 bases; bases with no gene match: 9. The V gene's germline CDR1 is SQVTM and CDR2 ANQGSEA. The CDR3 runs 14 residues. The CDR3 loop is CSVSRTGVGYEQYF. The CDR3 nucleotides read TGCAGCGTGTCCCGGACAGGGGTGGGCTACGAGCAGTACTTC.

The gene calls are TRBV20-1 and TRBJ2-1; TRBD1 matches 8 bases. This CDR3 region has 13 residues. J lost 1 base, V lost 5 bases, and 1 base had no gene match. Germline V CDR1 and CDR2: DFQATT, SNEGSKA (reference sequence). In DNA, the CDR3 is TGCAGTGCTGGACAGGGTTCCTACAATGAGCAGTTCTTC. This translates into CSAGQGSYNEQFF.

CDR3 DNA sequence: TGTGCCAGCACCTCACGAGGCGGCTCCGCGGATACGCAGTATTTT. This codes for CASTSRGGSADTQYF. The chain joins TRBV6-5 to TRBJ2-3; D ambiguous. The CDR3 contains 15 residues. V was trimmed by 7 bases and J by 6 bases, leaving 20 bases between them. Looked up from germline, CDR1 is MNHEY and CDR2 is SVGAGI.

This clonotype was seen once. The genes are TRBV9 and TRBJ2-5, with D hard to call. Germline V lookup: CDR1 SGDLS, CDR2 YYNGEE. The CDR3 consists of 14 residues. V was shortened by 0 bases and J by 4 bases, with 10 bases between the two germline ends. The CDR3 coding sequence is TGTGCCAGCAGCGTAGGAACGGTGGGAGAGACCCAGTACTTC. It translates to CASSVGTVGETQYF.